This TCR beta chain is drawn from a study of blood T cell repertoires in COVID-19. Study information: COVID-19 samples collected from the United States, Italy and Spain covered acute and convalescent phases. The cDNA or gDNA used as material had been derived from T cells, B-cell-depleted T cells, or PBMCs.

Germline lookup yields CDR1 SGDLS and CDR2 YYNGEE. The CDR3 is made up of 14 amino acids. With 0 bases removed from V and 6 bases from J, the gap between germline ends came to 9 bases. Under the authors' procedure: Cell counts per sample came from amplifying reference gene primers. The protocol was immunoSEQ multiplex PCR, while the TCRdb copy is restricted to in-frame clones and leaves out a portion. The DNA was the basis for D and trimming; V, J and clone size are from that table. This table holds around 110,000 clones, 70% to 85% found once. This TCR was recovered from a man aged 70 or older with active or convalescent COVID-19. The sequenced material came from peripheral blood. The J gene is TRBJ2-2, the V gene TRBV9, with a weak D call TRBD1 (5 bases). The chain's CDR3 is CASSVEVGAGELFF. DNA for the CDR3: TGTGCCAGCAGCGTAGAGGTAGGGGCCGGGGAGCTGTTTTTT.